This passage covers 16 T cell receptor beta chains from one sample sequenced in a study of T cells after yellow fever vaccination. TCRdb processed the 5' RACE reads anew with MiXCR; each CDR3 protein has one entry. Here the sample spans about 340,000 distinct CDR3 sequences, about 12% being singletons. The sample here was CD4+ T cells sorted from PBMCs, taken 15 days after the yellow fever booster vaccination. These receptors all stem from a man in his late teens or twenties who received the YFV17D yellow fever vaccine.

This clonotype was detected a few times. The gene calls are TRBV10-3 and TRBJ1-1; tentatively, D is TRBD1 (6 bases). With 6 bases removed from V and 1 base from J, the gap between germline ends came to 9 bases. This CDR3 has 13 amino acids. Germline-derived CDR1 and CDR2 are ENHRY and SYGVKD. CDR3 nucleotides: TGTGCCATCAGAGGACAGCCGAACACTGAAGCTTTCTTT. Translation: CAIRGQPNTEAFF.

This clonotype was counted a few times. The chain employs TRBV20-1 and TRBJ1-5, with D possibly being TRBD1 (5 bases). Trimming took off 5 bases at V and 3 bases at J, with 17 bases between the two ends. Germline V CDR1 and CDR2: DFQATT, SNEGSKA (reference sequence). This CDR3 is built from 15 residues. This CDR3 is CSAPEGRGDNQPQHF. The DNA of the CDR3 is TGCAGTGCTCCCGAAGGGCGGGGGGACAATCAGCCCCAGCATTTT.

Ten or more counts support this clonotype. V gene TRBV5-1 combines with J gene TRBJ2-1; D is perhaps TRBD1 or TRBD2 (5 bases each). Germline lookup yields CDR1 SGHRS and CDR2 YFSETQ. V was cut by 5 bases and J by 0 bases, with 12 bases left in between. This CDR3 has 15 residues. CDR3 amino acids: CASSGGAPSYNEQFF. CDR3 sequence (DNA): TGCGCCAGCAGTGGGGGAGCGCCCTCCTACAATGAGCAGTTCTTC. Full variable domain (outside the CDR3, taken from reference TRBV5-1 and TRBJ2-1): KAGVTQTPRYLIKTRGQQVTLSCSPISGHRSVSWYQQTPGQGLQFLFEYFSETQRNKGNFPGRFSGRQFSNSRSEMNVSTLELGDSALYLCASSGGAPSYNEQFFGPGTRLTVL.

In this sample, this clonotype turned up a few times. V gene TRBV5-1 combines with J gene TRBJ2-7; 8 bases fit TRBD1. This CDR3 spans 14 amino acids. V was pared by 4 bases and J by 6 bases, with 9 bases of the junction left unmatched. In germline, CDR1 is SGHRS, CDR2 YFSETQ. Here the CDR3 reads CASSPTDRGGEQYV. The CDR3 DNA is TGCGCCAGCAGCCCTACCGACAGGGGCGGCGAGCAGTACGTC.

In its sample, this clonotype was seen a few times. V usage is TRBV20-1 and J usage is TRBJ2-4; D is uncertain. The CDR3 covers 16 residues. In germline, CDR1 is DFQATT, CDR2 SNEGSKA (reference sequence). V was clipped by 0 bases and J by 0 bases, with 12 bases between them. The CDR3 DNA sequence: TGCAGTGCTAGAGATATCCTCGGCTTAGCCAAAAACATTCAGTACTTC. It specifies CSARDILGLAKNIQYF.

This clonotype was detected only a few times. J is TRBJ2-5 and V is TRBV7-3; no reliable D call. The V gene lost 5 bases and the J gene lost 5 bases, with 12 bases spanning the gap. Germline CDR1 is SGHTA and CDR2 is FQGTGA. This CDR3 has 13 amino acids. The CDR3 spells CASSRRSGETQYF. CDR3 in DNA: TGTGCCAGCAGCCGTAGGAGTGGGGAGACCCAGTACTTC.

This clonotype was found a few times. The chain couples TRBV20-1 to TRBJ1-6; possibly TRBD1 for D (5 bases). Germline assignment: CDR1 DFQATT and CDR2 SNEGSKA (reference sequence). Trimming left V 5 bases short and J 9 bases short, with 20 bases between. The CDR3 runs to 15 residues. The CDR3 loop reads CSAGTRDGGRSPLHF. CDR3 DNA sequence: TGCAGTGCTGGAACCCGGGACGGCGGTCGTTCACCCCTCCACTTT.

This clonotype came up a few times. The chain is built from TRBV6-2 or TRBV6-3 and TRBJ1-2; D is undetermined. Germline V CDR1 and CDR2: MNHEY, SVGEGT. V was cut by 6 bases and J by 8 bases, with 10 bases left in between. This CDR3 contains 11 residues. CDR3 sequence reads: CASRLLTGYTF. Here the CDR3 DNA reads TGTGCCAGCAGACTTCTGACCGGCTACACCTTC.

This clonotype was detected a few times. This CDR3 reads CASSGLAAVYASYEQYV. CDR3 DNA sequence: TGTGCCAGCAGTGGACTAGCGGCGGTATACGCGAGCTACGAGCAGTACGTC. V gene TRBV2 combines with J gene TRBJ2-7, with 9 nucleotides matching TRBD2. The CDR3 is 17 amino acids. CDR1 SNHLY and CDR2 FYNNEI come from the germline V gene. The junction had 13 bases not matched to a gene; V was cut back by 4 bases and J by 3 bases.

This clonotype came up a few times. The V call is TRBV7-9, the J call TRBJ1-3; D is uncertain. Trimming took 1 base from V and 0 from J, leaving 13 bases between them. This CDR3 contains 17 residues. Germline-derived CDR1 and CDR2 are SEHNR and FQNEAQ (reference sequence). The CDR3 DNA reads as TGTGCCAGCAGCTTAGATGTTGTAACCCTCTCTGGAAACACCATATATTTT. Translation: CASSLDVVTLSGNTIYF. Variable domain in full (rest from reference TRBV7-9 and TRBJ1-3): DTGVSQNPRHKITKRGQNVTFRCDPISEHNRLYWYRQTLGQGPEFLTYFQNEAQLEKSRLLSDRFSAERPKGSFSTLEIQRTEQGDSAMYLCASSLDVVTLSGNTIYFGEGSWLTVV.

This clonotype appeared many times. This chain connects TRBV29-1 to TRBJ2-5, with D perhaps matching TRBD1 (7 bases). The length of the CDR3 is 11 residues. Per the germline V gene, CDR1 is SQVTM and CDR2 is ANQGSEA. V lost 7 bases and J 9 bases, leaving 15 bases between the germline ends. The CDR3 protein is CSGGTAGPQYF. As DNA, the CDR3 is TGCAGCGGCGGGACAGCCGGTCCCCAGTACTTC.

The rearrangement joins TRBV7-8 to TRBJ1-5; 10 bases agree with TRBD1. Germline lookup yields CDR1 SGHVS and CDR2 FQNEAQ. The V and J ends lost 5 bases and 1 base, in that order; junction bases with no gene match: 5. The CDR3 sequence is 16 residues long. DNA of the CDR3: TGTGCCAGCAGCCCAAGACAGGGGGCAAGCAATCAGCCCCAGCATTTT. Protein product: CASSPRQGASNQPQHF.

This clonotype was counted a few times. The chain couples TRBV20-1 to TRBJ2-3; possibly TRBD2 for D (6 bases). V shed 0 bases and J shed 6 bases, with 13 bases lying between them. The CDR3 loop spans 14 amino acids. Germline V CDR1 and CDR2: DFQATT, SNEGSKA (reference sequence). In nucleotides, the CDR3 is TGCAGTGCTAGAGATGGGGGGATGGGGGATACGCAGTATTTT. Its translation: CSARDGGMGDTQYF.

This clonotype occurred many times. The J gene is TRBJ1-2, the V gene TRBV4-2; no clear D. The ends were cut back, 2 bases at V and 2 bases at J, with 9 bases in the middle. There are 14 residues in the CDR3. Germline values: CDR1 LGHNA, CDR2 YNFKEQ. CDR3 amino acids: CASSQRLGNYGYTF. CDR3 coding DNA: TGTGCCAGCAGCCAAAGGCTCGGGAACTATGGCTACACCTTC.

This clonotype was counted between two and nine times. The chain's CDR3 is CSVGKGMANTGELFF. CDR3 nucleotides: TGCAGCGTTGGCAAGGGGATGGCGAACACCGGGGAGCTGTTTTTT. The V gene is TRBV29-1, the J gene TRBJ2-2; maybe TRBD1 (5 bases). Trimming removed 4 bases at V and 0 bases at J, with 12 bases between. The CDR3 extends over 15 amino acids. Germline assignment: CDR1 SQVTM and CDR2 ANQGSEA.

The V call is TRBV4-3, the J call TRBJ2-3; D is ambiguous. Germline V gene lookup returns CDR1 LGHNA and CDR2 YSLEER. CDR3 length equals 16 residues. Trimming removed 2 bases from V and 2 bases from J, with 14 bases in between. CDR3 amino acids: CASSQNFQINTDTQYF. CDR3 sequence (DNA): TGCGCCAGCAGCCAAAATTTCCAGATTAACACAGATACGCAGTATTTT.